This T cell receptor (beta chain) was sequenced for a study of naive and memory T cell subsets. Findings and limits, study-wide: Gini index rose across naive, CM, EM and EMRA in CD4 and CD8. Possibly reflecting memory cells re-expressing CD45RA, a few larger clonotypes occurred in naive repertoires, especially CD8.

CD4+ T cell IFNgamma after overnight CMV lysate exposure gave donor CMV status. This clonotype appeared a few times. What it recognizes is unknown. The V gene's germline CDR1 is SGHTA and CDR2 FQGNSA. This CDR3 is built from 16 residues. With 5 bases removed from V and 2 bases from J, the gap between germline ends came to 19 bases. An equimolar mix of two oligonucleotides served as the beta constant-region primer for TRBC1 and TRBC2. Ligated cDNA was amplified by four rounds of PCR with nested alpha and beta constant-region primers and SP2. TCRdb called the UMI-ligation and nested PCR reads again in MiXCR, with one record for every CDR3 protein. The sample has roughly 92,000 distinct CDR3 sequences, around 10% seen once.

This TCR was recovered from a human donor in good health. The source material was naive CD4+ T cells from blood. V gene TRBV7-2 combines with J gene TRBJ2-7, with D perhaps given as TRBD1 or TRBD2 (5 bases each). CDR3 loop: CASSRLRGPRAYEQYF. For the CDR3, the DNA is TGTGCCAGCAGCCGACTCCGGGGCCCACGAGCCTACGAGCAGTACTTC.